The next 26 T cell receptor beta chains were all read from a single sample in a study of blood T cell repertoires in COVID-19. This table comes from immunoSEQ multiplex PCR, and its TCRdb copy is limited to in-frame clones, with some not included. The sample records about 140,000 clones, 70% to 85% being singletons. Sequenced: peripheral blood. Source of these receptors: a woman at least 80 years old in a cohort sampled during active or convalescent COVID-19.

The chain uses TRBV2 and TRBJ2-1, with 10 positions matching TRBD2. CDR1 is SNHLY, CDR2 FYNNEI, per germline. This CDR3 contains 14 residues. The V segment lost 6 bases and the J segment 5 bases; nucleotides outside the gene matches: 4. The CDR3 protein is CASRWTSGNNEQFF. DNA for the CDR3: TGTGCCAGCAGATGGACTAGCGGTAACAATGAGCAGTTCTTC.

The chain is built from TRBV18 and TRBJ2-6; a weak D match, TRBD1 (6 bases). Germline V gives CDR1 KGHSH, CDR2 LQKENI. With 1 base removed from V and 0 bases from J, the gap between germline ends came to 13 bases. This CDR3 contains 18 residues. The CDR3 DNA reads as TGTGCCAGCTCACCACGCGCAGGGGCTAGCTCTGGGGCCAACGTCCTGACTTTC. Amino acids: CASSPRAGASSGANVLTF.

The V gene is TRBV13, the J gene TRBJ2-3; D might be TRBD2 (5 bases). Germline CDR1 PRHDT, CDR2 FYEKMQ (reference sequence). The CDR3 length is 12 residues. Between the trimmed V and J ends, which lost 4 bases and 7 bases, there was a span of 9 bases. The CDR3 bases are TGTGCCAGCAGCTCTGGCGGGTATACGCAGTATTTT. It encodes CASSSGGYTQYF.

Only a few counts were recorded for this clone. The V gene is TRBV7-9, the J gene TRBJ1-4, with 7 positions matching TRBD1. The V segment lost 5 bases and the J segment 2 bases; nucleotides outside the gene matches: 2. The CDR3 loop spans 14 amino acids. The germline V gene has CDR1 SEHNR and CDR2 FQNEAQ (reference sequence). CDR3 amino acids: CASSRQGTNEKLFF. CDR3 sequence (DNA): TGTGCCAGCAGCAGACAGGGTACTAATGAAAAACTGTTTTTT.

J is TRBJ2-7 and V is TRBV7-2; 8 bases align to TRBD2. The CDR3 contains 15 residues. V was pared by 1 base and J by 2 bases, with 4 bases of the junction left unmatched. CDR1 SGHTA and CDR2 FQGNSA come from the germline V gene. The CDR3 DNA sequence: TGTGCCAGCAGCTTAGAAAGCGGGGGCCCCTACGAGCAGTACGTC. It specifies CASSLESGGPYEQYV.

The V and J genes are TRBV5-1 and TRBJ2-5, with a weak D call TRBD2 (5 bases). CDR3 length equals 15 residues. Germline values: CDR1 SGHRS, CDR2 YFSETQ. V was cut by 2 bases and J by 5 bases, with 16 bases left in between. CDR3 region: CASSLETTVWETQYF. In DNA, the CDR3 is TGCGCCAGCAGCTTAGAGACTACCGTCTGGGAGACCCAGTACTTC.

In DNA form, the CDR3 reads TGTGCCAGCAGCCTCCGGGCCGAGGGTACGCAGTATTTT. Protein sequence: CASSLRAEGTQYF. The chain recombines TRBV3-1 (or the pseudogene TRBV3-2) with TRBJ2-3, with D perhaps matching TRBD2 (5 bases). Germline V CDR1 and CDR2: LGHDT, YNNKEL (reference sequence). V dropped 4 bases and J dropped 8 bases, with 13 bases sitting between them. The CDR3 contains 13 residues.

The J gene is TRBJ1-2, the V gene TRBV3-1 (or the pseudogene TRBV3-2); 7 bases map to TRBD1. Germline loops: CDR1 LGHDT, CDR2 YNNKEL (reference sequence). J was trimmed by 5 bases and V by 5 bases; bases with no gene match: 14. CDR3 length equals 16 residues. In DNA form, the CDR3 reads TGTGCCAGCAGCGCGAATCGGGACAGCGCGTGGTATGGCTACACCTTC. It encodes CASSANRDSAWYGYTF.

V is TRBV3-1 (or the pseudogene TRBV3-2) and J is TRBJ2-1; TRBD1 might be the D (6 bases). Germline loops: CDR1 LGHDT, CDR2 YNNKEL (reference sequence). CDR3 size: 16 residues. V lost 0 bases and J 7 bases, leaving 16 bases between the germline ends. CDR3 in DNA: TGTGCCAGCAGCCAAGATCTAACAGGGCGATGGAATGAGCAGTTCTTC. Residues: CASSQDLTGRWNEQFF.

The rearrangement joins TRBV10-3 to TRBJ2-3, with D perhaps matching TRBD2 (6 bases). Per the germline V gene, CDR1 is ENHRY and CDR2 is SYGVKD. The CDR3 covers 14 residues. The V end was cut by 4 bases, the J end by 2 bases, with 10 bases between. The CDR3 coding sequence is TGTGCCATCAGTGTGAGGGGACTCACAGATACGCAGTATTTT. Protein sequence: CAISVRGLTDTQYF.

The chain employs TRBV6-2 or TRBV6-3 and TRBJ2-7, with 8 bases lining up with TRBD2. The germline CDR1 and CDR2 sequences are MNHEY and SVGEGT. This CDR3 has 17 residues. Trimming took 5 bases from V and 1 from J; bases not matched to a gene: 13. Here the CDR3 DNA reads TGTGCCAGCAGTCCCGGACTAGCCAGGGGATTATCCTACGAGCAGTACGTC. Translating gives CASSPGLARGLSYEQYV.

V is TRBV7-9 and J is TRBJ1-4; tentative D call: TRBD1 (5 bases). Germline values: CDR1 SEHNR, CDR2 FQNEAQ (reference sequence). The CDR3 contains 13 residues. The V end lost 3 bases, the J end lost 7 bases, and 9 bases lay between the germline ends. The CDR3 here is CASSFAQGEKLFF. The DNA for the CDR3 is TGTGCCAGCAGCTTCGCGCAGGGTGAAAAACTGTTTTTT.

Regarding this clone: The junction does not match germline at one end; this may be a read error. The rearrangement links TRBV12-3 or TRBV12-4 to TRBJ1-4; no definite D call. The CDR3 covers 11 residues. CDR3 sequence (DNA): TGTGCCAGCAGTCCTAAGGAAAAACTGTTTTTT. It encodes CASSPKEKLFF.

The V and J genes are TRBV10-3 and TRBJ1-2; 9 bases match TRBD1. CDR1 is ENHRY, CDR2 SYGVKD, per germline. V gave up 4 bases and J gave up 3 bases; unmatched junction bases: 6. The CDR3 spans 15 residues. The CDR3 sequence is CAISVGTGTYYGYTF. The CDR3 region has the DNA TGTGCCATCAGTGTGGGGACAGGGACCTACTATGGCTACACCTTC.

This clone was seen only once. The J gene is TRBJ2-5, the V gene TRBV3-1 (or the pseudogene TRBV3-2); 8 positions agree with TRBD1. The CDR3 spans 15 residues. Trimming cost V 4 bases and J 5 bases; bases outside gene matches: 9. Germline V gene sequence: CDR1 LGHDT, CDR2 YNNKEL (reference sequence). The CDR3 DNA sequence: TGTGCCAGCAGCCGCATTCCAGGGGGCGGGGAGACCCAGTACTTC. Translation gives CASSRIPGGGETQYF.

This CDR3 reads CASGQGYGYTF. The CDR3 bases are TGTGCCAGTGGACAGGGTTATGGCTACACCTTC. The V call is TRBV19, the J call TRBJ1-2, with 8 bases that match TRBD1. The CDR3 consists of 11 residues. With 8 bases clipped from V and 5 bases from J, the junction kept 1 base outside the gene matches. Germline assignment: CDR1 LNHDA and CDR2 SQIVND (reference sequence).

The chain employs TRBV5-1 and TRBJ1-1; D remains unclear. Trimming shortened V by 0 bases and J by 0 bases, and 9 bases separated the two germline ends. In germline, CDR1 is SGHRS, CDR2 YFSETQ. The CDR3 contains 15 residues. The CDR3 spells CASSLVGGLNTEAFF. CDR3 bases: TGCGCCAGCAGCTTGGTGGGTGGGCTGAACACTGAAGCTTTCTTT.

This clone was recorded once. The CDR3 reads CASRSGGTNSPLHF. In DNA form, the CDR3 reads TGTGCCAGCAGATCGGGAGGAACTAATTCACCCCTCCACTTT. V is TRBV6-5 and J is TRBJ1-6; D remains ambiguous. This CDR3 has 14 amino acids. The germline V gene has CDR1 MNHEY and CDR2 SVGAGI. Trimming stripped 6 bases from V and 6 bases from J, with 12 bases between.

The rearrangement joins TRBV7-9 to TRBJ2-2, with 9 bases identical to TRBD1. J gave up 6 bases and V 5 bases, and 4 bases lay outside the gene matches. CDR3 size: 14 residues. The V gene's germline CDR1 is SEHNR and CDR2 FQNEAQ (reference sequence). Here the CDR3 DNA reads TGTGCCAGCAGCCAACAGGGGGCGGCCGGGGAGCTGTTTTTT. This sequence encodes CASSQQGAAGELFF.

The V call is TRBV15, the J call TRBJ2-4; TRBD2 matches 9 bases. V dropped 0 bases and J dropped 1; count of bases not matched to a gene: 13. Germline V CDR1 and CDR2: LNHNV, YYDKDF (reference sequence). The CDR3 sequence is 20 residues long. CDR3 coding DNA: TGTGCCACCAGCAGAGATGAGGCGGGGGGGCCCGTAGTGGCCAAAAACATTCAGTACTTC. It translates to CATSRDEAGGPVVAKNIQYF.

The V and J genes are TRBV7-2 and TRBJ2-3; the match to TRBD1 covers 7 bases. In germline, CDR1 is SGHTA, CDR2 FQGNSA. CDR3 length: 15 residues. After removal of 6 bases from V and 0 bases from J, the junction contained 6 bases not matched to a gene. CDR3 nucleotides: TGTGCCAGCAGGCGGAGACAGGGTAGCACAGATACGCAGTATTTT. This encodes CASRRRQGSTDTQYF.

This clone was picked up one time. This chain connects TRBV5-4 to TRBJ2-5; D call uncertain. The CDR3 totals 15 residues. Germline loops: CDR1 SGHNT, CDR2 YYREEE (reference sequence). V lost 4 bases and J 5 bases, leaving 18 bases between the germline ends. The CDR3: CASSEQEARRETQYF. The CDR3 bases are TGTGCCAGCAGCGAACAAGAAGCCCGGCGGGAGACCCAGTACTTC. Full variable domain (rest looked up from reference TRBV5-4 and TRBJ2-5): ETGVTQSPTHLIKTRGQQVTLRCSSQSGHNTVSWYQQALGQGPQFIFQYYREEENGRGNFPPRFSGLQFPNYSSELNVNALELDDSALYLCASSEQEARRETQYFGPGTRLLVL.

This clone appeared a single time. The CDR3 protein is CASSVGETGIYEQYF. CDR3 nucleotide sequence: TGTGCCAGCAGCGTAGGAGAGACAGGGATCTACGAGCAGTACTTC. The chain links TRBV9 to TRBJ2-7, with 7 bases fitting TRBD1. CDR3 length: 15 residues. Germline loops: CDR1 SGDLS, CDR2 YYNGEE. Trimming at V came to 0 bases and at J to 3 bases, leaving 6 bases not matched to a gene.

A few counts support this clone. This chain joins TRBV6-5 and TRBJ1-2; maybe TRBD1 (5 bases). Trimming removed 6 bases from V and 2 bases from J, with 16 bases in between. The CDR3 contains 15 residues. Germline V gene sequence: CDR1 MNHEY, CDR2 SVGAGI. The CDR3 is CASRNTGGGNYGYTF. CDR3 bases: TGTGCCAGCAGGAACACTGGGGGAGGGAACTATGGCTACACCTTC.

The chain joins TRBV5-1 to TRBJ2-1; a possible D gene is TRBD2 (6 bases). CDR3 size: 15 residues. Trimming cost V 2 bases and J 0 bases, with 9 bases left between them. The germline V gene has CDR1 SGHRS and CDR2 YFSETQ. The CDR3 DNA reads TGCGCCAGCAGCTTAAAGGGAGGCTCCTACAATGAGCAGTTCTTC. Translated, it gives CASSLKGGSYNEQFF.

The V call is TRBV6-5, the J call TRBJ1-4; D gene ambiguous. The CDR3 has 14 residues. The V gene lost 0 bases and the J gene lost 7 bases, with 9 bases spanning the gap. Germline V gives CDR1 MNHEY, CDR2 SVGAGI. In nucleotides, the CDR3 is TGTGCCAGCAGTTACTCCTATTCCCTTGAAAAACTGTTTTTT. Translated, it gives CASSYSYSLEKLFF.